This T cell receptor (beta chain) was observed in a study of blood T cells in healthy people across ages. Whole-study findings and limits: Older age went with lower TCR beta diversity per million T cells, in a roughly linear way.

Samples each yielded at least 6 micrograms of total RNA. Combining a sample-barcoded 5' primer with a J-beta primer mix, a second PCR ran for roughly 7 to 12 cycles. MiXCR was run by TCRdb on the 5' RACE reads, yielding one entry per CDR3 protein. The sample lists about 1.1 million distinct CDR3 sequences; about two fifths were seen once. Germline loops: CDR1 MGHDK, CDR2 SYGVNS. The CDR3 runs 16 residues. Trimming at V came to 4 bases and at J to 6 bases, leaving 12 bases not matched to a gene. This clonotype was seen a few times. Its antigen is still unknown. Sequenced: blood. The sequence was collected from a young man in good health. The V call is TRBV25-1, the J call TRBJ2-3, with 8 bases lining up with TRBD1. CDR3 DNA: TGTGCCAGCAGTGGACTTGAGACAGGGGTCCCTGATACGCAGTATTTT. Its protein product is CASSGLETGVPDTQYF. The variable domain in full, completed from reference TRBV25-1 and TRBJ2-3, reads EADIYQTPRYLVIGTGKKITLECSQTMGHDKMYWYQQDPGMELHLIHYSYGVNSTEKGDLSSESTVSRIRTEHFPLTLESARPSHTSQYLCASSGLETGVPDTQYFGPGTRLTVL.